This T cell receptor (beta chain) comes out of a study of blood T cell repertoires in COVID-19. The CDR3 has 16 residues. V shed 2 bases and J 0 bases; nucleotides not matched to a gene: 5. Per the germline V gene, CDR1 is SGHTS and CDR2 is YDEGEE. Per the original methods: From reference gene primer amplification, estimates of nucleated cell counts were derived. Using immunoSEQ multiplex PCR, the repertoire was profiled, and TCRdb retains in-frame clones only, with some absent. Clonal size and the V and J genes are those of that table, whereas D and trimming came from the DNA. Among a few hundred thousand clones listed, roughly 87% were seen once.

The chain carries TRBV5-8 and TRBJ1-3, with 7 bases that match TRBD1. The material sequenced was peripheral blood. The receptor's source is a woman aged 40-49 years who had recovered from COVID-19. This CDR3 is CASSFGTGDSGNTIYF. CDR3 bases: TGTGCCAGCAGCTTCGGAACAGGGGACTCTGGAAACACCATATATTTT.